This paragraph reports one T cell receptor (beta chain). Its antigen remains unidentified. This sample stems from a study of blood T cells in healthy people across ages. CDR1 and CDR2 from the germline V gene are SGHRS and YFSETQ. V gave up 3 bases and J gave up 6 bases, with 17 bases separating them. The CDR3 has 15 amino acids. Overall study results and limits: Strong correlation was found linking TCR beta diversity to naive T cell percentage. Diversity of TCR beta per million T cells declined in a roughly linear way with age.

Through a sample-barcoded 5' primer and a J-beta primer mix, a second PCR was run for about 6 to 11 cycles. Every cDNA molecule carried a tag from a template-switch adaptor bearing 12 random nucleotides. TCRdb recomputed calls from the 5' RACE reads with MiXCR, one row per CDR3 protein. The sample lists about a million distinct CDR3 sequences, 51% occurring once. The clonotype comes from a woman aged 60 to 75 in good health. The sequenced sample consisted of blood. The V and J genes are TRBV5-1 and TRBJ2-3; either TRBD1 or TRBD2 may supply D (5 bases each). CDR3 protein: CASSSGTSTFDTQYF. CDR3 nucleotides: TGCGCCAGCAGCTCCGGGACGTCAACCTTCGATACGCAGTATTTT.